The 9 T cell receptor beta chains in this list originate from one sample, sequenced in a study of cytomegalovirus exposure and HLA in healthy donors. The PCR was carried out with 60 Vbeta primers and 13 Jbeta primers. Libraries were prepared by immunoSEQ multiplex PCR; TCRdb keeps only in-frame clonotypes and omits some of them. This sample carries 85,000 to 120,000 clones, roughly three quarters of them seen once, and the ten largest clones take 9.6%. The sequenced sample consisted of PBMCs. Receptors originate from a male donor in good health and CMV-seropositive.

The rearrangement uses TRBV4-2 and TRBJ1-1; D is unresolved. The germline CDR1 and CDR2 sequences are LGHNA and YNFKEQ. The CDR3 extends over 15 amino acids. V was clipped by 0 bases and J by 1 base, with 9 bases between them. In DNA, the CDR3 is TGTGCCAGCAGCCAAGAAAGCGGATCGAACACTGAAGCTTTCTTT. Protein sequence: CASSQESGSNTEAFF.

The chain joins TRBV5-1 to TRBJ2-7, with TRBD2 matching 11 bases. Looked up from germline, CDR1 is SGHRS and CDR2 is YFSETQ. This CDR3 is 15 amino acids long. With 6 bases clipped from V and 4 bases from J, the junction kept 9 bases outside the gene matches. The CDR3 loop is CASTQNLAGGYEQYF. CDR3 DNA: TGCGCCAGCACCCAGAACCTAGCGGGAGGTTACGAGCAGTACTTC.

The chain links TRBV9 to TRBJ1-2; possible D gene TRBD1, 5 bases. Between the trimmed V and J ends, which lost 0 bases and 4 bases, there was a span of 13 bases. Germline lookup yields CDR1 SGDLS and CDR2 YYNGEE. The CDR3 is made up of 15 amino acids. The CDR3 loop reads CASSVGQGGGYGYTF. The CDR3 DNA sequence: TGTGCCAGCAGCGTAGGGCAGGGTGGTGGCTATGGCTACACCTTC.

The V and J genes are TRBV11-2 and TRBJ2-5; 7 positions match TRBD1. The junction had 10 bases not matched to a gene; V was cut back by 4 bases and J by 5 bases. CDR3 size: 15 residues. The germline V gene encodes CDR1 SGHAT and CDR2 FQNNGV. Written as DNA, the CDR3 is TGTGCCAGCAGCTCACCGAACAGGGGTTCCGAGACCCAGTACTTC. Its protein product is CASSSPNRGSETQYF.

The chain links TRBV5-6 to TRBJ1-5, with 9 bases aligning to TRBD1. The V gene end was trimmed by 4 bases and the J gene end by 6 bases; junction bases not matched to a gene: 5. The CDR3 runs 14 residues. Germline V lookup: CDR1 SGHDT, CDR2 YYEEEE. This CDR3 is CASSATGGGQPQHF. CDR3 DNA: TGTGCCAGCAGCGCGACAGGGGGTGGTCAGCCCCAGCATTTT.

The chain recombines TRBV7-2 with TRBJ2-1; 9 bases are shared with TRBD1. Germline CDR1 SGHTA, CDR2 FQGNSA. The CDR3 sequence is 15 residues long. The trim removed 6 bases at V and 7 bases at J, leaving 10 bases unmatched. The CDR3 DNA follows: TGTGCCAGCAGTGAACAGGGGGCCCACCGGAATGAGCAGTTCTTC. This sequence encodes CASSEQGAHRNEQFF.

The chain joins TRBV6-6 to TRBJ1-4, with D maybe TRBD1 (6 bases). CDR1 is MNHNY, CDR2 SVGAGI, per germline (reference sequence). The CDR3 covers 16 residues. Trimming stripped 1 base from V and 2 bases from J, with 11 bases between. The CDR3 spells CASSYLTGPTNEKLFF. The CDR3 coding sequence is TGTGCCAGCAGTTACTTAACAGGGCCGACTAATGAAAAACTGTTTTTT.

This chain uses TRBV18 with TRBJ2-5; 7 nucleotides agree with TRBD2. The CDR3 covers 14 residues. Germline values: CDR1 KGHSH, CDR2 LQKENI. Germline trimming cut 6 bases from V and 1 base from J; bases unmatched to any gene: 5. CDR3 amino acids: CASSGPGGQETQYF. The CDR3 coding sequence is TGTGCCAGCTCCGGACCGGGAGGCCAAGAGACCCAGTACTTC.

The V gene is TRBV6-1, the J gene TRBJ1-6; weak D call: TRBD1 (6 bases). Germline values: CDR1 MNHNS, CDR2 SASEGT. This CDR3 contains 16 residues. Trimming took 1 base from V and 5 from J, leaving 12 bases between them. The chain's CDR3 is CASSEGTRGHNSPLHF. The CDR3, as DNA: TGTGCCAGCAGTGAAGGGACCAGGGGACATAATTCACCCCTCCACTTT.